This passage covers 25 T cell receptor beta chains from one sample sequenced in a study of regulatory T cells in long-lasting Graves disease. The time point here: newly diagnosed GD, antithyroid drugs for less than 3 months. Researchers made the TCR library from RNA that was extracted from PBMCs. Sequencing libraries for TCR beta were prepared with iRepertoire HTBI primers and Arm-PCR of CDR3 regions. TCRdb analysed the multiplex PCR reads with MiXCR anew, one entry per CDR3 protein. The sample has fewer than 350,000 distinct CDR3 sequences, 18% seen once; the top ten hold less than 40%. The sequences come from peripheral blood mononuclear cells (PBMCs), collected at new diagnosis, from a patient treated with antithyroid drugs. These receptors originate from a female donor with Graves disease.

This clonotype has at least ten counts. The chain links TRBV29-1 to TRBJ2-2, with a weak D call TRBD2 (6 bases). Germline V lookup: CDR1 SQVTM, CDR2 ANQGSEA. CDR3 length: 13 residues. The V end lost 6 bases, the J end lost 4 bases, and 12 bases lay between the germline ends. CDR3 sequence reads: CSVVEGPTGELFF. DNA for the CDR3: TGCAGCGTAGTGGAGGGACCCACCGGGGAGCTGTTTTTT.

This clonotype was seen at least ten times. The chain employs TRBV3-1 and TRBJ2-1; D assignment may be TRBD1 or TRBD2 (6 bases each). The length of the CDR3 is 16 residues. The germline V gene encodes CDR1 LGHDT and CDR2 YNNKEL (reference sequence). The germline V and J ends were trimmed by 4 bases and 0 bases, with 13 bases remaining between them. CDR3 sequence reads: CASSPAGHSSYNEQFF. As DNA, the CDR3 is TGTGCCAGCAGCCCGGCGGGACACAGCTCCTACAATGAGCAGTTCTTC.

At least ten counts were recorded for this clonotype. The rearrangement uses TRBV20-1 and TRBJ2-2; 8 bases match TRBD2. CDR3 length: 13 residues. V lost 0 bases, J lost 6 bases, and 0 bases stayed unmatched. Germline V gene lookup returns CDR1 DFQATT and CDR2 SNEGSKA (reference sequence). The CDR3 protein is CSAREREAGELFF. The CDR3 DNA reads as TGCAGTGCTAGAGAGCGGGAGGCCGGGGAGCTGTTTTTT.

This clonotype was seen ten or more times. V and J are TRBV7-3 and TRBJ1-1; D is perhaps TRBD1 (5 bases). The V gene's germline CDR1 is SGHTA and CDR2 FQGTGA. This CDR3 contains 15 residues. V was clipped by 4 bases and J by 3 bases, with 15 bases between them. The CDR3 reads CASSSGPLGDTEAFF. The CDR3 bases are TGTGCCAGCAGCTCCGGCCCCTTAGGGGACACTGAAGCTTTCTTT. The complete variable domain, with remaining parts taken from reference TRBV7-3 and TRBJ1-1, reads GAGVSQTPSNKVTEKGKYVELRCDPISGHTALYWYRQSLGQGPEFLIYFQGTGAADDSGLPNDRFFAVRPEGSVSTLKIQRTERGDSAVYLCASSSGPLGDTEAFFGQGTRLTVV.

This clonotype was recorded at least ten times. The V gene is TRBV12-3 or TRBV12-4, the J gene TRBJ1-5; possibly TRBD1 for D (6 bases). The CDR3 consists of 14 residues. Trimming shortened V by 2 bases and J by 6 bases, and 11 bases separated the two germline ends. CDR3 region: CASSLSLRGQPQHF. The CDR3 DNA sequence: TGTGCCAGCAGTTTATCACTCAGGGGTCAGCCCCAGCATTTT.

The rearrangement joins TRBV19 to TRBJ2-1; 10 bases match TRBD2. This CDR3 has 15 amino acids. Germline assignment: CDR1 LNHDA and CDR2 SQIVND (reference sequence). Trimming removed 3 bases from V and 6 bases from J; junction bases left unmatched: 5. The CDR3 DNA reads as TGTGCCAGTAGTATCAACCTAGCGGGAGTCAATGAGCAGTTCTTC. This codes for CASSINLAGVNEQFF.

Ten or more counts support this clonotype. The chain carries TRBV6-5 and TRBJ1-2, with TRBD1 matching over 9 bases. This CDR3 region has 14 residues. The V gene's germline CDR1 is MNHEY and CDR2 SVGAGI. J was trimmed by 4 bases and V by 2 bases; bases with no gene match: 2. This chain's CDR3 is CASSYDRGTYGYTF. The CDR3 DNA reads TGTGCCAGCAGTTACGACAGGGGGACCTATGGCTACACCTTC.

This clonotype was counted ten times or more. The rearrangement uses TRBV5-1 and TRBJ1-6; weak D call: TRBD1 (5 bases). The CDR3 is made up of 17 amino acids. Germline assignment: CDR1 SGHRS and CDR2 YFSETQ. Deletions cut 4 bases from V and 0 bases from J, with 14 bases between. Here the CDR3 reads CASSRDGESSYNSPLHF. CDR3 in DNA: TGCGCCAGCAGCCGGGACGGCGAAAGCTCCTATAATTCACCCCTCCACTTT.

This clonotype was counted ten times or more. The chain uses TRBV2 and TRBJ2-6; 8 bases align to TRBD1. This CDR3 is 13 amino acids long. Per germline, CDR1 SNHLY and CDR2 FYNNEI. Trimming cost V 5 bases and J 12 bases; bases outside gene matches: 6. CDR3 loop: CASSKTGDRVLTF. CDR3 bases: TGTGCCAGCAGTAAGACAGGGGATCGCGTCCTGACTTTC.

This clonotype was found many times. The chain joins TRBV12-3 or TRBV12-4 to TRBJ2-7, with 8 bases identical to TRBD1. The CDR3 is 14 amino acids. V shed 5 bases, J shed 5 bases, and the junction held 8 bases outside the gene matches. CDR3 protein: CASSLDRERNEQYF. DNA for the CDR3: TGTGCCAGCAGTCTGGACAGGGAACGGAACGAGCAGTACTTC.

Ten or more counts support this clonotype. The V call is TRBV13, the J call TRBJ2-5; perhaps TRBD2 as D (5 bases). Germline V gene lookup returns CDR1 PRHDT and CDR2 FYEKMQ (reference sequence). This CDR3 contains 14 residues. Trimming pared 3 bases from V and 0 bases from J, leaving 8 bases between. The DNA of the CDR3 is TGTGCCAGCAGCTTGGAGCGGAACCAAGAGACCCAGTACTTC. Amino acid sequence: CASSLERNQETQYF.

This clonotype was seen repeatedly, ten times or more. The V gene is TRBV6-2 or TRBV6-3, the J gene TRBJ2-1; TRBD2 agrees at 7 bases. Losses at the gene ends were 0 bases for V and 6 bases for J; bases not matched to a gene: 5. The V gene's germline CDR1 is MNHEY and CDR2 SVGEGT. The CDR3 extends over 15 amino acids. CDR3 bases: TGTGCCAGCAGTTACTCGTGGGAGGGTGCCAATGAGCAGTTCTTC. Its translation: CASSYSWEGANEQFF.

This clonotype was counted many times. The V call is TRBV9, the J call TRBJ1-5; perhaps TRBD1 as D (6 bases). V dropped 3 bases and J dropped 3 bases, with 13 bases sitting between them. The CDR3 is 15 amino acids. Per germline, CDR1 SGDLS and CDR2 YYNGEE. The CDR3 protein is CASSEGGRINQPQHF. The CDR3 nucleotides are TGTGCCAGCAGCGAGGGGGGGCGGATCAATCAGCCCCAGCATTTT.

This clonotype has a count of ten or more. The J gene is TRBJ2-1, the V gene TRBV6-1; the match to TRBD2 covers 7 bases. J gave up 7 bases and V 10 bases, and 13 bases lay outside the gene matches. The CDR3 loop spans 14 amino acids. CDR1 MNHNS and CDR2 SASEGT come from the germline V gene. The chain's CDR3 is CATINQAGRNEQFF. The CDR3 coding sequence is TGTGCCACAATTAATCAGGCCGGGAGGAATGAGCAGTTCTTC.

This clonotype was detected ten times or more. V gene TRBV19 combines with J gene TRBJ2-7; TRBD1 or TRBD2 may be the D gene (5 bases each). Germline lookup yields CDR1 LNHDA and CDR2 SQIVND (reference sequence). The germline V and J ends were trimmed by 6 bases and 0 bases, with 21 bases remaining between them. The CDR3 runs to 17 residues. CDR3 loop: CASSLRGAGPSSYEQYF. CDR3 DNA sequence: TGTGCCAGTAGCTTACGGGGAGCAGGGCCAAGCTCCTACGAGCAGTACTTC.

This clonotype is a singleton in its sample. Since a much larger clone is just one base distant, this may be a read error. The V gene is TRBV7-8, the J gene TRBJ2-7, with TRBD1 as a possible D gene (5 bases). Germline values: CDR1 SGHVS, CDR2 FQNEAQ. This CDR3 spans 15 amino acids. V was clipped by 5 bases and J by 3 bases, with 17 bases between them. This chain's CDR3 is CASSPITDRSYEQYF. The DNA for the CDR3 is TGTGCCAGCAGCCCCATCACCGACAGAAGCTACGAGCAGTACTTC.

This clonotype came up many times. The chain recombines TRBV4-1 with TRBJ2-7, with 7 positions matching TRBD1. The CDR3 is made up of 14 amino acids. With 4 bases clipped from V and 2 bases from J, the junction kept 5 bases outside the gene matches. Germline V gives CDR1 MGHRA, CDR2 YSYEKL. DNA of the CDR3: TGCGCCAGCAGCCCCCGGGACAGTACCTACGAGCAGTACTTC. Translating it yields CASSPRDSTYEQYF.

The chain employs TRBV24-1 and TRBJ2-2, with TRBD1 identical over 7 bases. The CDR3 totals 14 residues. Trimming cost V 5 bases and J 4 bases; bases outside gene matches: 3. The germline V gene has CDR1 KGHDR and CDR2 SFDVKD. The CDR3 DNA follows: TGTGCCACCAGTGTGGGACAGATCACCGGGGAGCTGTTTTTT. Translation: CATSVGQITGELFF.

As concerns this clonotype: A read error may be the cause here, since a much bigger clone is one base away. No conserved phenylalanine or tryptophan is present at the end of the CDR3, so a read error is the likely explanation. This sequence joins TRBV6-8 and TRBJ2-3; 9 bases agree with TRBD2. The CDR3 is 18 amino acids. The V segment lost 5 bases and the J segment 0 bases; nucleotides outside the gene matches: 12. Per germline, CDR1 MNHGY and CDR2 SAAAGT. The CDR3 sequence: CASSLSGSWIGSTDTQYS. The CDR3 DNA reads TGTGCCAGCAGTCTTAGCGGGAGTTGGATAGGTAGCACAGATACGCAGTATTCT.

This clonotype was recorded a few times. At one boundary the junction diverges from the germline segment, which might be a read error. The V call is TRBV28, the J call TRBJ1-1; possibly TRBD1 for D (6 bases). The CDR3 covers 13 residues. Germline CDR1 reads MDHEN; CDR2 reads SYDVKM. The CDR3 reads CVSSRQDVIEAFF. CDR3 nucleotides: TGTGTCAGCAGTCGACAGGATGTGATTGAAGCTTTCTTT. Looking up the rest from reference TRBV28 and TRBJ1-1 gives the full variable domain: DVKVTQSSRYLVKRTGEKVFLECVQDMDHENMFWYRQDPGLGLRLIYFSYDVKMKEKGDIPEGYSVSREKKERFSLILESASTNQTSMYLCVSSRQDVIEAFFGQGTRLTVV.

This clonotype was detected a few times. This chain links TRBV20-1 with TRBJ2-3; 11 bases are a match to TRBD2. This CDR3 is built from 14 residues. The ends lost 4 bases at V and 9 bases at J; junction bases unmatched: 9. The germline CDR1 and CDR2 sequences are DFQATT and SNEGSKA (reference sequence). CDR3 coding DNA: TGCAGTGCTATTCCGGGACTAGCGGAGACAACGCAGTATTTT. It yields the protein CSAIPGLAETTQYF.

This clonotype occurred a few times. V usage is TRBV19 and J usage is TRBJ1-1; D gene uncertain. V lost 3 bases, J lost 3 bases, and 17 bases lay in between. The CDR3 extends over 16 amino acids. The germline CDR1 and CDR2 sequences are LNHDA and SQIVND (reference sequence). This CDR3 reads CASSMGQVSWDTEAFF. Here the CDR3 DNA reads TGTGCCAGTAGTATGGGCCAGGTTTCTTGGGACACTGAAGCTTTCTTT.

This clonotype was observed many times. The chain uses TRBV5-1 and TRBJ2-6; 7 bases are a match to TRBD2. Germline CDR1 and CDR2: SGHRS and YFSETQ. This CDR3 has 18 amino acids. The V segment lost 2 bases and the J segment 6 bases; nucleotides outside the gene matches: 14. Here the CDR3 reads CASSLTGGVLGVANVLTF. CDR3 in DNA: TGCGCCAGCAGCTTAACGGGAGGCGTCCTCGGGGTGGCCAACGTCCTGACTTTC. Full variable domain (missing parts from reference TRBV5-1 and TRBJ2-6): KAGVTQTPRYLIKTRGQQVTLSCSPISGHRSVSWYQQTPGQGLQFLFEYFSETQRNKGNFPGRFSGRQFSNSRSEMNVSTLELGDSALYLCASSLTGGVLGVANVLTFGAGSRLTVL.

This clonotype was detected a few times. This sequence joins TRBV6-2 or TRBV6-3 and TRBJ2-1; 7 bases agree with TRBD2. The CDR3 runs to 13 residues. Germline CDR1 is MNHEY and CDR2 is SVGEGT. Germline trimming cut 10 bases from V and 4 bases from J; bases unmatched to any gene: 7. Here the CDR3 reads CATKRDPYNEQFF. The CDR3, as DNA: TGTGCCACAAAGCGGGACCCGTACAATGAGCAGTTCTTC.

With respect to this clonotype: A far larger clone is one base from this, pointing to a likely read error. V gene TRBV12-3 or TRBV12-4 combines with J gene TRBJ1-1; TRBD1 might be the D (6 bases). With the DNA end fitting TRBJ2-3 better, the J assignment may be wrong. The CDR3 contains 15 residues. The CDR3 spells CASRSGSGAPDTQYF. The CDR3 DNA follows: TGTGCCAGCCGCTCCGGGTCAGGGGCGCCGGATACGCAGTATTTT.